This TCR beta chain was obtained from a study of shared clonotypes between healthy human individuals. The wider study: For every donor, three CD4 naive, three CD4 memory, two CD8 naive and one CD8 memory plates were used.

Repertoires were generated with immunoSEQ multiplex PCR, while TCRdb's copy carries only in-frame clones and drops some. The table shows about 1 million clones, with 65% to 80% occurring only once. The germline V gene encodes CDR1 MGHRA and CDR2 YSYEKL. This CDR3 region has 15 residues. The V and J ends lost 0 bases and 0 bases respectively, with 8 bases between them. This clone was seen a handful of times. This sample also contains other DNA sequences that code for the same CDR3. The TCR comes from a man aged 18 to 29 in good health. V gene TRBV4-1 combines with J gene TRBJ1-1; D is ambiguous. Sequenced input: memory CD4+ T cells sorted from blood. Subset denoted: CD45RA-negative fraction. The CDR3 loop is CASSQDWQLNTEAFF. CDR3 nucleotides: TGCGCCAGCAGCCAAGATTGGCAGCTGAACACTGAAGCTTTCTTT.